This T cell receptor beta chain comes out of a study of blood T cell repertoires in COVID-19. Looking at the study overall: Samples taken during acute and convalescent COVID-19 were collected in the United States, Italy and Spain.

Germline values: CDR1 KGHDR, CDR2 SFDVKD. CDR3 length equals 12 residues. V lost 7 bases, J lost 2 bases, and 8 bases lay in between. Seattle researchers signed up patients amid active infection and tracked them longitudinally. In the source study's methods: By means of reference gene primer amplification, nucleated cell counts were estimated. Assay used: immunoSEQ multiplex PCR; TCRdb lists only in-frame clones, some missing. V, J and clone size reflect that table, while D and trimming were determined from the DNA. The sample includes over 100,000 clones, roughly 90% of them seen just once. This receptor was taken from a woman aged 50 to 65 with COVID-19, enrolled during active disease. Sequencing was done on a sample of peripheral blood. The gene calls are TRBV24-1 and TRBJ2-7; no reliable D call. The CDR3 nucleotides read TGTGCCACCAGGGGCAGCACCTACGAGCAGTACTTC. Encoded protein: CATRGSTYEQYF.